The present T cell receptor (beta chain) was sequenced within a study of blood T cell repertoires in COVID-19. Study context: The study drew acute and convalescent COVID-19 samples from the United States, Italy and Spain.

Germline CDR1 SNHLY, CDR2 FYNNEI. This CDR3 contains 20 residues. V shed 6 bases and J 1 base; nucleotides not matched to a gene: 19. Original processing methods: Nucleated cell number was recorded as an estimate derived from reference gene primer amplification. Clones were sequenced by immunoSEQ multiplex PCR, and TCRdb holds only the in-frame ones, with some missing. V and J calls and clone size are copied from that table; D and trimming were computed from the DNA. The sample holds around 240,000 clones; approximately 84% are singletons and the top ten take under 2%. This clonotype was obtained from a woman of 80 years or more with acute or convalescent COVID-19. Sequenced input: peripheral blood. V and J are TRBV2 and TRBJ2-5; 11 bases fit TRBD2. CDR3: CASSRVGGLAGQSFQETQYF. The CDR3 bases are TGTGCCAGCAGCAGGGTAGGAGGACTAGCGGGCCAGAGCTTCCAAGAGACCCAGTACTTC.